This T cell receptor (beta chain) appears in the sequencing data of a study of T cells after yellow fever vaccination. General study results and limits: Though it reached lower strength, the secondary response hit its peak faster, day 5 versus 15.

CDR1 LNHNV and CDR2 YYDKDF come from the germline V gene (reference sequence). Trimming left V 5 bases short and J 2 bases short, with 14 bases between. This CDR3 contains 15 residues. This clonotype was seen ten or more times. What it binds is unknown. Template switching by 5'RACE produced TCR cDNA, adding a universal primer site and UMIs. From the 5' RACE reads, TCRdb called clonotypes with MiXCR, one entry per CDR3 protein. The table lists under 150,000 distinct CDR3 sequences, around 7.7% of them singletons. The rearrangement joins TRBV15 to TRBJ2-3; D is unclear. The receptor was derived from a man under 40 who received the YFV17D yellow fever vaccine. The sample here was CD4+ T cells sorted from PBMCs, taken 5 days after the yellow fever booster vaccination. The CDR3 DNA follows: TGTGCCACCAGCGGCCGGGCCTTAGTCACAGATACGCAGTATTTT. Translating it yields CATSGRALVTDTQYF.